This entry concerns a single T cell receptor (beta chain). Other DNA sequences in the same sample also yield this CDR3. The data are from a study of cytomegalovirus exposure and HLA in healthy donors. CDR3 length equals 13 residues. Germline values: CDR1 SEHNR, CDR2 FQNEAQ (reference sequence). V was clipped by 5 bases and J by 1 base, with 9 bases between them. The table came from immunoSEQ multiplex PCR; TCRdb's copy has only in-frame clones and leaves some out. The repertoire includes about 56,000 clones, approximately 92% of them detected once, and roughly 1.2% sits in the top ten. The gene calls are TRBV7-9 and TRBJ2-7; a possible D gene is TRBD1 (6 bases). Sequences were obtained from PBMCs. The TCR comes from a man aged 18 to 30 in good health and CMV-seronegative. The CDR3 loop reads CASSLDSSYEQYF. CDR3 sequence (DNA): TGTGCCAGCAGCCTGGACAGTTCCTACGAGCAGTACTTC.